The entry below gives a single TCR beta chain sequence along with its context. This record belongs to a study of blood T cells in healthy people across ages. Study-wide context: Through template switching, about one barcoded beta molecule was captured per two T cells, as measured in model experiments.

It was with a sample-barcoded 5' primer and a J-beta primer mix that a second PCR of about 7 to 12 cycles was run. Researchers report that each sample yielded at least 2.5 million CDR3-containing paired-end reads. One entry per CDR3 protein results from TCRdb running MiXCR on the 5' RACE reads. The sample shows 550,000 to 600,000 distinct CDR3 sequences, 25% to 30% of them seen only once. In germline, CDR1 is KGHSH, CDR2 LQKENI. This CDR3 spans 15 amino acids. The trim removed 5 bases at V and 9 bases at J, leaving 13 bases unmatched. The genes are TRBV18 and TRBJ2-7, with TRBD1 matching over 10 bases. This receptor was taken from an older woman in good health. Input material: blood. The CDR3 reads CASSGGQGTIAWQYF. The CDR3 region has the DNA TGTGCCAGCTCAGGGGGACAGGGGACCATCGCCTGGCAGTACTTC.